These 24 T cell receptor beta chains were sequenced from one sample in a study of T cell repertoires in cytomegalovirus infection. MiXCR, applied by TCRdb to the reads, yields one record per CDR3 protein. The sample gives 250,000 to 300,000 distinct CDR3 sequences, approximately 22% of which show up once; about 21% is in the top ten. The antigens of these receptors remain unknown. The specimen comprised cultured PBMCs, sampled from culture after CMV antigen stimulation. The source of these receptors is a human donor in good health (CMV status not recorded). Some clones in this sample may be carry-over from other donors' samples.

This clonotype was detected many times. For the CDR3, the DNA is TGTGCCAGTCACAGCCCCACTGAAGCTTTCTTT. It yields the protein CASHSPTEAFF. The chain couples TRBV28 to TRBJ1-1; D is unclear. Germline lookup yields CDR1 MDHEN and CDR2 SYDVKM. The CDR3 contains 11 residues. V shed 9 bases and J shed 4 bases, with 9 bases lying between them.

This clonotype was recorded many times. The CDR3 sequence is CASSLVRGQEQYV. The CDR3, as DNA: TGTGCCAGCAGCTTAGTTAGGGGACAGGAGCAGTACGTC. This chain uses TRBV7-6 with TRBJ2-7, with 7 bases fitting TRBD1. This CDR3 contains 13 residues. V trimming: 1 base; J trimming: 7 bases; junction bases outside the gene matches: 4. Germline CDR1 reads SGHVS; CDR2 reads FNYEAQ.

CDR3 residues: CSARAGQGSYNSPLHF. CDR3 DNA: TGCAGTGCTAGAGCAGGGCAGGGGTCCTATAATTCACCCCTCCACTTT. The chain employs TRBV20-1 and TRBJ1-6; possible D gene TRBD1, 6 bases. In germline, CDR1 is DFQATT, CDR2 SNEGSKA (reference sequence). This CDR3 is built from 16 residues. V lost 1 base, J lost 1 base, and 11 bases lay in between.

Details on this clonotype: A much larger clone sits a single nucleotide away, making a read error possible. The J gene is TRBJ1-3, the V gene TRBV12-5; D possibly corresponds to TRBD1 (6 bases). The CDR3 runs 14 residues. V was pared by 7 bases and J by 0 bases, with 10 bases between. CDR1 is LGHNT, CDR2 FRNRAP, per germline. The CDR3 sequence is CASALDSSGNTIYF. The DNA for the CDR3 is TGTGCTAGTGCCCTGGACAGCTCTGGAAACACCATATATTTT.

This chain uses TRBV20-1 with TRBJ2-3; 7 nucleotides line up with TRBD2. Germline CDR1 is DFQATT and CDR2 is SNEGSKA (reference sequence). The CDR3 has 14 amino acids. With V trimmed by 6 bases and J by 1 base, 7 bases remained unmatched. CDR3 bases: TGCAGTGCCCCAGCGGGATCTGGCACAGATACGCAGTATTTT. It codes for CSAPAGSGTDTQYF.

This clonotype was detected ten times or more. The chain uses TRBV7-8 and TRBJ2-1, with a weak D call TRBD2 (5 bases). This CDR3 spans 19 amino acids. V gave up 5 bases and J gave up 1 base, with 24 bases separating them. CDR1 SGHVS and CDR2 FQNEAQ come from the germline V gene. The CDR3 here is CASSRGRLAGSGSYNEQFF. The DNA of the CDR3 is TGTGCCAGCAGCCGAGGGCGGCTAGCCGGGTCGGGTTCCTACAATGAGCAGTTCTTC.

V usage is TRBV19 and J usage is TRBJ2-3, with D possibly TRBD2 on 5 matching bases. Per germline, CDR1 LNHDA and CDR2 SQIVND (reference sequence). V lost 3 bases to trimming and J lost 2 bases, with 9 bases between them. The CDR3 is 14 amino acids. CDR3 nucleotide sequence: TGTGCCAGTAGTATGGCTAGCTTCACAGATACGCAGTATTTT. Its protein is CASSMASFTDTQYF.

A few counts support this clonotype. J is TRBJ1-1 and V is TRBV6-1; tentatively, D is TRBD1 (5 bases). Per germline, CDR1 MNHNS and CDR2 SASEGT. V lost 6 bases and J 8 bases, leaving 13 bases between the germline ends. This CDR3 has 12 residues. CDR3 sequence (DNA): TGTGCCAGCAGGGAGGGGATTGGGGAAGCTTTCTTT. Its protein is CASREGIGEAFF.

The table lists this clonotype with many counts. The gene calls are TRBV7-2 and TRBJ2-7; D is perhaps TRBD2 (5 bases). The germline V gene encodes CDR1 SGHTA and CDR2 FQGNSA. The ends were cut back, 1 base at V and 7 bases at J, with 14 bases in the middle. CDR3 length: 14 amino acids. CDR3 protein: CASSLGPDLEEQYV. The CDR3 region has the DNA TGTGCCAGCAGCTTAGGGCCGGACTTGGAAGAGCAGTACGTC.

J is TRBJ2-7 and V is TRBV2; D is undetermined. The CDR3 consists of 14 residues. V was cut by 8 bases and J by 0 bases, with 14 bases left in between. Germline V gives CDR1 SNHLY, CDR2 FYNNEI. The CDR3 spells CASGRRPVSYEQYV. The CDR3 region has the DNA TGTGCCAGCGGCCGGCGGCCGGTCTCCTACGAGCAGTACGTC.

This chain joins TRBV6-5 and TRBJ1-2; no firm D call. This CDR3 region has 15 residues. V gave up 5 bases and J gave up 7 bases, with 20 bases separating them. Germline CDR1 reads MNHEY; CDR2 reads SVGAGI. The CDR3 loop is CASSPMPGAKTGYTF. CDR3 in DNA: TGTGCCAGCAGTCCGATGCCGGGAGCCAAGACTGGCTACACCTTC.

This clonotype has ten or more counts. CDR3 in DNA: TGTGCCAGCAGCTCCCCGGAAAACGGGAGCCCCTACGAGCAGTACTTC. Amino acids: CASSSPENGSPYEQYF. This chain joins TRBV11-2 and TRBJ2-7; D may be TRBD2 (6 bases). Trimming cost V 4 bases and J 2 bases, with 18 bases left between them. Germline CDR1 and CDR2: SGHAT and FQNNGV. This CDR3 is 16 amino acids long.

The chain joins TRBV14 to TRBJ2-1; 11 bases line up with TRBD2. CDR3 size: 14 residues. V shed 1 base and J 14 bases; nucleotides not matched to a gene: 7. The V gene's germline CDR1 is SGHDN and CDR2 FVKESK. The CDR3 sequence: CASSQGGSGRAKFF. The CDR3 DNA reads as TGTGCCAGCAGCCAAGGAGGTAGCGGGAGGGCCAAGTTCTTC.

This clonotype has only a few counts. The rearrangement joins TRBV5-1 to TRBJ2-6; TRBD1 is a possible D gene (6 bases). Trimming stripped 4 bases from V and 4 bases from J, with 21 bases between. The length of the CDR3 is 18 residues. Germline loops: CDR1 SGHRS, CDR2 YFSETQ. The CDR3 coding sequence is TGCGCCAGCAGCGGTTTCGGGACAAGGCAAGTCGGGGCCAACGTCCTGACTTTC. This gives the protein CASSGFGTRQVGANVLTF.

In this sample, this clonotype turned up many times. The chain recombines TRBV7-2 with TRBJ1-2; the match to TRBD1 covers 7 bases. After removal of 6 bases from V and 4 bases from J, the junction contained 8 bases not matched to a gene. Germline lookup yields CDR1 SGHTA and CDR2 FQGNSA. The CDR3 is 14 amino acids. The CDR3 loop reads CASRETGQFYGYTF. Here the CDR3 DNA reads TGTGCCAGCAGGGAGACGGGACAGTTCTATGGCTACACCTTC.

This rearrangement joins TRBV4-3 to TRBJ2-3, with TRBD2 matching over 7 bases. This CDR3 contains 19 residues. The J segment lost 4 bases and the V segment lost 0 bases, leaving 16 bases of the junction unmatched. Germline V gene data show CDR1 as LGHNA and CDR2 as YSLEER. In nucleotides, the CDR3 is TGCGCCAGCAGCCAAGAGGGACCCCCGGGGAGGGCCCGGGCAGATACGCAGTATTTT. Amino acid sequence: CASSQEGPPGRARADTQYF.

The J gene is TRBJ2-7, the V gene TRBV4-3; D possibly matches TRBD1 or TRBD2 (6 bases each). Trimming cost V 0 bases and J 0 bases, with 24 bases left between them. Germline CDR1 is LGHNA and CDR2 is YSLEER. This CDR3 spans 20 amino acids. The CDR3 nucleotides are TGCGCCAGCAGCCAAGATGCCTTGGGGCCGTTGAGGGGGGACTCCTACGAGCAGTACTTC. Translating it yields CASSQDALGPLRGDSYEQYF.

The chain links TRBV6-1 to TRBJ2-1, with 8 positions matching TRBD2. The junction had 14 bases not matched to a gene; V was cut back by 2 bases and J by 14 bases. The CDR3 runs to 15 residues. The V gene's germline CDR1 is MNHNS and CDR2 SASEGT. CDR3 in DNA: TGTGCCAGCAGTGAATCTCCGGGAGGGGAAATACGGGAGTTCTTC. It codes for CASSESPGGEIREFF.

In DNA form, the CDR3 reads TGCAGTGCTGGGGACGGACAGGGGAGTGAAAAACTGTTTTTT. Translation gives CSAGDGQGSEKLFF. J is TRBJ1-4 and V is TRBV20-1; 9 bases map to TRBD1. This CDR3 comprises 14 residues. Trimming cost V 5 bases and J 7 bases; bases outside gene matches: 8. Germline V gives CDR1 DFQATT, CDR2 SNEGSKA (reference sequence).

J is TRBJ1-5 and V is TRBV28; 7 bases map to TRBD1. With V trimmed by 5 bases and J by 9 bases, 13 bases remained unmatched. The CDR3 spans 15 residues. Germline-derived CDR1 and CDR2 are MDHEN and SYDVKM. Written as DNA, the CDR3 is TGTGCCAGCAGTATTACCCGACAGGGCATTCGGCCCCAGCATTTT. Translating gives CASSITRQGIRPQHF.

This clonotype has a handful of counts. V is TRBV2 and J is TRBJ2-5; D might be TRBD2 (6 bases). This CDR3 spans 13 amino acids. Trimming took 3 bases from V and 7 from J, leaving 12 bases between them. The germline CDR1 and CDR2 sequences are SNHLY and FYNNEI. The CDR3 loop is CASSDSSGGTQYF. The DNA of the CDR3 is TGTGCCAGCAGTGATAGTAGCGGAGGGACCCAGTACTTC.

The V and J genes are TRBV6-5 and TRBJ1-2; 7 positions agree with TRBD1. The CDR3 loop spans 14 amino acids. With 6 bases clipped from V and 7 bases from J, the junction kept 11 bases outside the gene matches. CDR1 and CDR2 from the germline V gene are MNHEY and SVGAGI. As DNA, the CDR3 is TGTGCCAGCAGCAGACAGGGATTGAGTTCTGGCTACACCTTC. Its translation is CASSRQGLSSGYTF.

The gene calls are TRBV6-2 or TRBV6-3 and TRBJ2-7, with a possible D match to TRBD2 (6 bases). There are 15 residues in the CDR3. V shed 4 bases and J shed 3 bases, with 16 bases lying between them. The V gene's germline CDR1 is MNHEY and CDR2 SVGEGT. The CDR3 DNA reads as TGTGCCAGCAGTTCCCTCCGCGAGACTAGCTACGAGCAGTACGTC. Amino acid sequence: CASSSLRETSYEQYV.

The table lists this clonotype with a count of one. V is TRBV19 and J is TRBJ1-4; possibly TRBD1 for D (6 bases). The ends were cut back, 5 bases at V and 2 bases at J, with 18 bases in the middle. The germline gives CDR1 LNHDA, CDR2 SQIVND (reference sequence). CDR3 length equals 17 residues. CDR3 residues: CASSVVPQGKTNEKLFF. CDR3 nucleotide sequence: TGTGCCAGTAGTGTCGTACCCCAGGGGAAGACTAATGAAAAACTGTTTTTT.